A selection of T cell receptor beta chains follows, all from one sample in a study of blood T cell repertoires in COVID-19. The assay was immunoSEQ multiplex PCR, and TCRdb's table has in-frame clones only and misses some. The table lists roughly 250,000 clones, around 85% of them singletons. What was sequenced was peripheral blood. Receptor source: a human donor with COVID-19, enrolled during active disease. The donor label of this sample is uncertain. Each CDR3 is given with its conserved first and last residue. A D gene is named only where the DNA matches it firmly. Some rows mark clone size as missing; the rest say once, few, many or name a class of expanded clone.

V gene	clone size	D gene	J gene	CDR3 protein	CDR3 DNA
TRBV12-3/TRBV12-4	.	.	TRBJ1-1	CASSLVANTEAFF	TGTGCCAGCAGTTTAGTGGCGAACACTGAAGCTTTCTTT
TRBV29-1	.	.	TRBJ1-6	CSVTVGTSNSPLHF	TGCAGCGTCACAGTCGGGACATCTAATTCACCCCTCCACTTT
TRBV7-2	.	TRBD2	TRBJ2-1	CASSLAPVAGGYEQFF	TGTGCCAGCAGCTTAGCGCCGGTAGCGGGAGGGTATGAGCAGTTCTTC
TRBV10-1	.	.	TRBJ2-2	CASSASGDTGELFF	TGCGCCAGCAGTGCGTCCGGGGACACCGGGGAGCTGTTTTTT
TRBV29-1	.	.	TRBJ1-1	CSVVPQRGARTEAFF	TGCAGCGTTGTTCCCCAACGGGGGGCGCGCACTGAAGCTTTCTTT
TRBV12-3/TRBV12-4	.	.	TRBJ1-6	CASRVVRGSPLHF	TGTGCCAGCAGGGTAGTTCGAGGTTCACCCCTCCACTTT
TRBV28	.	.	TRBJ2-3	CASSLGLRGADTQYF	TGTGCCAGCAGTTTAGGGTTAAGGGGCGCGGATACGCAGTATTTT
TRBV5-1	.	TRBD1	TRBJ1-2	CASSLARDSSYGYTF	TGCGCCAGCAGCTTGGCCAGGGACAGCTCCTATGGCTACACCTTC
TRBV19	.	TRBD1	TRBJ1-5	CASSLRDRSNQPQHF	TGTGCCAGTAGTCTTCGGGACAGGAGCAATCAGCCCCAGCATTTT
TRBV19	.	.	TRBJ2-5	CASSISSETQYF	TGTGCCAGTAGTATTTCGTCGGAGACCCAGTACTTC
TRBV12-3/TRBV12-4	once	.	TRBJ1-5	CASSFNANQPQHF	TGTGCCAGCAGTTTTAATGCGAATCAGCCCCAGCATTTT
TRBV7-2	.	.	TRBJ1-1	CASSYELGLAEAFF	TGTGCCAGCAGCTATGAGCTGGGACTCGCTGAAGCTTTCTTT
TRBV3-1/TRBV3-2	.	.	TRBJ2-3	CASSGPGKHTQYF	TGTGCCAGCAGTGGGCCCGGTAAACATACGCAGTATTTT
TRBV6-5	.	TRBD1	TRBJ2-5	CASSGTGGQETQYF	TGTGCCAGCAGCGGGACAGGGGGCCAAGAGACCCAGTACTTC
TRBV19	.	.	TRBJ1-5	CASSRNRDNQPQHF	TGTGCCAGTAGTAGGAACAGGGACAATCAGCCCCAGCATTTT
TRBV19	.	TRBD2	TRBJ2-5	CASSIGTSGDISYQETQYF	TGTGCCAGTAGTATAGGGACTAGCGGGGATATTTCGTACCAAGAGACCCAGTACTTC
TRBV28	.	.	TRBJ1-1	CASSLLQGTTEAFF	TGTGCCAGCAGTTTATTGCAGGGTACCACTGAAGCTTTCTTT
TRBV6-5	once	TRBD1	TRBJ1-6	CASSYGQGTYNSPLHF	TGTGCCAGCAGTTATGGACAGGGGACCTATAATTCACCCCTCCACTTT
TRBV7-3	.	TRBD1	TRBJ2-7	CASSFPWDREHEQYF	TGTGCCAGCAGCTTCCCTTGGGACAGGGAACACGAGCAGTACTTC
TRBV29-1	.	.	TRBJ1-1	CSARTAADTEAFF	TGCAGCGCTAGGACAGCGGCTGACACTGAAGCTTTCTTT
TRBV6-5	.	TRBD1	TRBJ2-7	CASRGTGTYEQYF	TGTGCCAGCAGGGGGACAGGCACCTACGAGCAGTACTTC
TRBV5-1	.	.	TRBJ2-6	CASSLAYSSGANVLTF	TGCGCCAGCAGCTTAGCATACAGCTCTGGGGCCAACGTCCTGACTTTC
TRBV6-5	.	.	TRBJ1-3	CASSYQVSGNTIYF	TGTGCCAGCAGTTACCAGGTCTCTGGAAACACCATATATTTT
TRBV19	once	.	TRBJ2-3	CATQEGEDTQYF	TGTGCCACCCAGGAAGGGGAAGATACGCAGTATTTT
TRBV5-1	.	TRBD2	TRBJ2-7	CASSTLAGAAYEQYF	TGCGCCAGCAGCACACTAGCGGGAGCCGCCTACGAGCAGTACTTC
TRBV7-2	.	.	TRBJ1-2	CASSLARGAYGYTF	TGTGCCAGCAGCTTAGCGCGGGGGGCGTATGGCTACACCTTC
TRBV6-6	once	TRBD1	TRBJ2-2	CASSSLGQGATGELFF	TGTGCCAGCAGTTCCCTCGGACAGGGGGCGACCGGGGAGCTGTTTTTT
TRBV7-2	.	.	TRBJ2-5	CASSLGGGAETQYF	TGTGCCAGCAGCTTAGGGGGGGGCGCGGAGACCCAGTACTTC
TRBV30	.	.	TRBJ1-6	CAWSVAAGARSPLHF	TGTGCCTGGAGTGTAGCGGCAGGGGCTAGATCACCCCTCCACTTT
TRBV11-2	.	.	TRBJ2-3	CASSPLGGDVDTQYF	TGTGCCAGCAGCCCCCTAGGGGGGGATGTGGATACGCAGTATTTT
TRBV30	.	TRBD1	TRBJ1-4	CAWSLDRGREKLFF	TGTGCCTGGAGCCTCGACAGGGGAAGGGAAAAACTGTTTTTT